These T cell receptor beta chains were read from a single sample in a study of T-cell memory formation after mild COVID-19. TCRdb recomputed calls from the 5' RACE reads with MiXCR, one row per CDR3 protein. Of 110,000 to 150,000 distinct CDR3 sequences listed, roughly a quarter are singletons. The specimen sequenced was PBMCs or a T cell subset sorted from them (not recorded which). The receptors derive from an adult woman who had mild COVID-19 (a few samples of this study predate the infection). Cell type and time point are not known. Both conserved end residues are part of each CDR3. The order of the fields is clone size, J gene, D gene, V gene, CDR3 length, CDR3 protein, CDR3 DNA. The D gene is left open where the match is weak. Clone size is stated in some rows and not others, as once, few, many or a class when expanded.

few | TRBJ2-5 | TRBD2 | TRBV4-2 | 13 | CASTGLGQETQYF | TGTGCCAGCACTGGACTAGGGCAAGAGACCCAGTACTTC
once | TRBJ1-2 | NA | TRBV12-3/TRBV12-4 | 12 | CASRGPFYGYTF | TGTGCCAGCAGGGGCCCCTTCTATGGCTACACCTTC
NA | TRBJ1-2 | NA | TRBV7-2 | 11 | CASSSLGGYTF | TGTGCCAGCAGCTCCCTGGGGGGCTACACCTTC
few | TRBJ1-2 | NA | TRBV4-1 | 16 | CASSQAFAGLNYGYTF | TGCGCCAGCAGCCAAGCCTTTGCGGGGTTGAACTATGGCTACACCTTC
few | TRBJ2-1 | TRBD2 | TRBV9 | 15 | CASSDHGTSPNEQFF | TGTGCCAGCAGCGACCACGGGACTAGCCCCAATGAGCAGTTCTTC
few | TRBJ2-1 | TRBD2 | TRBV2 | 16 | CASKISGTSPYNEQFF | TGTGCCAGCAAAATATCCGGGACTAGCCCCTACAATGAGCAGTTCTTC
NA | TRBJ1-2 | NA | TRBV19 | 15 | CASSMDSSPTNGYTF | TGTGCCAGTAGTATGGACAGCTCCCCGACTAATGGCTACACCTTC
NA | TRBJ2-7 | TRBD1 | TRBV29-1 | 14 | CSVEGRGRLGEQYF | TGCAGCGTTGAAGGAAGGGGGCGCTTGGGCGAGCAGTACTTC
NA | TRBJ2-7 | NA | TRBV27 | 15 | CASSPSGYKTDEQYF | TGTGCCAGCAGTCCATCCGGATACAAAACCGACGAGCAGTACTTC
few | TRBJ2-7 | TRBD1 | TRBV12-3/TRBV12-4 | 14 | CASSLSSTGADANF | TGTGCCAGCAGTTTATCGTCGACAGGGGCCGACGCGAACTTC
few | TRBJ1-4 | TRBD1 | TRBV10-3 | 14 | CAISGQGAEEKLFF | TGTGCCATCTCTGGACAGGGGGCAGAGGAAAAACTGTTTTTT
NA | TRBJ2-3 | TRBD2 | TRBV10-3 | 20 | CAISESTSRTSGSSTDTQYF | TGTGCCATCAGTGAGTCGACGTCTAGGACTAGCGGGTCTAGCACAGATACGCAGTATTTT
NA | TRBJ1-2 | TRBD1 | TRBV5-1 | 16 | CASSLAGTGVIHGYTF | TGCGCCAGCAGCTTGGCCGGGACAGGGGTTATCCATGGCTACACCTTC
NA | TRBJ1-3 | NA | TRBV9 | 12 | CASSVEGGTIYF | TGTGCCAGCAGCGTCGAAGGGGGCACCATATATTTT
NA | TRBJ1-5 | NA | TRBV18 | 14 | CASSPFGPGQPQHF | NA
NA | TRBJ2-2 | NA | TRBV9 | 12 | CASSVAGGELFF | TGTGCCAGCAGCGTAGCGGGCGGGGAGCTGTTTTTT
NA | TRBJ2-2 | NA | TRBV7-3 | 16 | CASSALGRENTGELFF | TGTGCCAGCAGCGCCCTAGGGCGGGAGAACACCGGGGAGCTGTTTTTT
many | TRBJ1-5 | NA | TRBV12-3/TRBV12-4 | 14 | CASSFWAGDQPQHF | TGTGCCAGCAGTTTTTGGGCAGGGGATCAGCCCCAGCATTTT
few | TRBJ1-2 | TRBD1 | TRBV11-2 | 15 | CASSLVRDRGNGYTF | TGTGCCAGCAGCTTAGTCCGGGACAGGGGAAATGGCTACACCTTC
NA | TRBJ2-5 | NA | TRBV20-1 | 14 | CSARARLTGETQYF | TGCAGTGCTAGAGCCCGACTGACTGGGGAGACCCAGTACTTC
NA | TRBJ1-6 | NA | TRBV15 | 15 | CATSRDGEGRSPLHF | TGTGCCACCAGCAGAGATGGGGAGGGCAGGTCACCCCTCCACTTT
NA | TRBJ2-1 | TRBD1 | TRBV4-1 | 14 | CASTPIPGGDEQFF | TGCGCCAGCACCCCGATACCAGGGGGCGATGAGCAGTTCTTC
few | TRBJ1-2 | TRBD1 | TRBV7-9 | 14 | CASSPTGQGYGYTF | TGTGCCAGCAGCCCAACTGGACAGGGCTATGGCTACACCTTC
NA | TRBJ2-7 | NA | TRBV4-2 | 14 | CASSPTGTPYEQYF | TGTGCCAGCAGTCCTACCGGGACTCCCTACGAGCAGTACTTC
NA | TRBJ2-2 | TRBD2 | TRBV24-1 | 17 | CATSEDTSGSLLGELFF | TGTGCCACCAGTGAAGATACTAGCGGGAGCTTGCTCGGGGAGCTGTTTTTT
NA | TRBJ2-3 | TRBD1 | TRBV29-1 | 13 | CSVAGGSTDTQYF | TGCAGCGTGGCAGGGGGTAGCACAGATACGCAGTATTTT
NA | TRBJ1-1 | NA | TRBV13 | 13 | CASSPGWGPEAFF | TGTGCCAGCAGCCCGGGTTGGGGGCCTGAAGCTTTCTTT
NA | TRBJ2-5 | TRBD2 | TRBV7-9 | 15 | CASSSGLAGGETQYF | TGTGCCAGCAGCTCGGGACTAGCGGGAGGAGAGACCCAGTACTTC
few | TRBJ2-7 | NA | TRBV5-1 | 14 | CASSFRGAGHEQYF | TGCGCCAGCAGCTTCAGGGGCGCCGGGCACGAGCAGTACTTC
NA | TRBJ2-6 | NA | TRBV6-5 | 20 | CASSTTSLDKTFSGANVLTF | TGTGCCAGCAGTACTACCAGTCTGGACAAGACCTTCTCTGGGGCCAACGTCCTGACTTTC
few | TRBJ2-3 | NA | TRBV9 | 12 | CASSSRTNAQYF | TGTGCCAGCAGTTCCAGGACTAACGCGCAGTATTTT
NA | TRBJ1-5 | NA | TRBV6-5 | 15 | CATRVRSYSNQPQHF | TGTGCCACCAGGGTCAGGTCGTATAGCAATCAGCCCCAGCATTTT
few | TRBJ2-2 | NA | TRBV30 | 13 | CAWSFQNTGELFF | TGTGCCTGGAGTTTCCAAAACACCGGGGAGCTGTTTTTT
NA | TRBJ2-7 | NA | TRBV11-2 | 13 | CASSLGMPYEQYF | TGTGCCAGCAGCTTAGGCATGCCCTACGAGCAGTACTTC
NA | TRBJ2-1 | NA | TRBV24-1 | 13 | CATSVGLDNEQFF | TGTGCCACCAGTGTCGGCCTAGACAATGAGCAGTTCTTC
NA | TRBJ1-2 | NA | TRBV7-9 | 16 | CASSSQSVLRPYGYTF | TGTGCCAGCAGCTCGCAGTCGGTCCTACGCCCCTATGGCTACACCTTC
NA | TRBJ2-7 | NA | TRBV7-9 | 11 | CASGSRGEQYF | TGTGCCAGCGGGTCAAGGGGCGAGCAGTACTTC